These T cell receptor beta chains were read from a single sample in a study of blood T cell repertoires in COVID-19. Data came from immunoSEQ multiplex PCR; TCRdb stores just in-frame clones and leaves some out. The table lists some 250,000 clones, 82% of them singletons. The sequenced material came from peripheral blood. The receptors were sampled from a woman aged 60 to 75 with active or convalescent COVID-19. Both conserved end residues are part of each CDR3. D genes are given only for firm matches. Clone size appears in some rows only: once, few, many, or a class for an expanded clone.

J gene: TRBJ1-3; V gene: TRBV10-2; clone size: NA; CDR3 length: 14; D gene: TRBD1; CDR3 protein: CASSRGLDGNTIYF; CDR3 DNA: TGCGCCAGCAGTAGGGGGCTTGATGGAAACACCATATATTTT
J gene: TRBJ1-1; V gene: TRBV19; clone size: NA; CDR3 length: 13; D gene: NA; CDR3 protein: CASSIRRDTEAFF; CDR3 DNA: TGTGCCAGTAGTATAAGGAGGGACACTGAAGCTTTCTTT
J gene: TRBJ2-1; V gene: TRBV28; clone size: NA; CDR3 length: 14; D gene: NA; CDR3 protein: CASSLLGNYNEQFF; CDR3 DNA: TGTGCCAGCAGTTTATTGGGCAACTACAATGAGCAGTTCTTC
J gene: TRBJ2-7; V gene: TRBV28; clone size: NA; CDR3 length: 15; D gene: NA; CDR3 protein: CASSSPGSSPYEQYF; CDR3 DNA: TGTGCCAGCAGTTCCCCCGGGTCAAGCCCCTACGAGCAGTACTTC
J gene: TRBJ2-1; V gene: TRBV5-1; clone size: NA; CDR3 length: 17; D gene: TRBD2; CDR3 protein: CASSLVASGGARNEQFF; CDR3 DNA: TGCGCCAGCAGCTTGGTGGCTAGCGGGGGGGCGAGGAATGAGCAGTTCTTC
J gene: TRBJ2-7; V gene: TRBV6-5; clone size: few; CDR3 length: 15; D gene: TRBD2; CDR3 protein: CASTWSALAGYEQYF; CDR3 DNA: TGTGCCAGCACCTGGAGTGCACTAGCGGGGTACGAGCAGTACTTC
J gene: TRBJ1-1; V gene: TRBV10-1; clone size: NA; CDR3 length: 15; D gene: TRBD1; CDR3 protein: CASSEGSGGNTEAFF; CDR3 DNA: TGCGCCAGCAGTGAGGGGTCAGGGGGGAACACTGAAGCTTTCTTT
J gene: TRBJ1-4; V gene: TRBV27; clone size: NA; CDR3 length: 14; D gene: TRBD1; CDR3 protein: CASSRTGLNEKLFF; CDR3 DNA: TGTGCCAGCAGTCGGACAGGACTTAATGAAAAACTGTTTTTT
J gene: TRBJ2-7; V gene: TRBV3-1/TRBV3-2; clone size: NA; CDR3 length: 16; D gene: TRBD2; CDR3 protein: CASSQEGWDYLREQYF; CDR3 DNA: TGTGCCAGCAGCCAAGAGGGTTGGGACTACCTTCGGGAGCAGTACTTC
J gene: TRBJ1-6; V gene: TRBV30; clone size: NA; CDR3 length: 16; D gene: NA; CDR3 protein: CAWSVGGADYNSPLHF; CDR3 DNA: TGTGCCTGGAGTGTGGGCGGAGCGGATTATAATTCACCCCTCCACTTT